What follows describes a single TCR beta chain. This clone appeared a single time. Its antigen specificity is not known. Per-base qualities were not stored, and no clone one base away is much larger. The same CDR3 is also encoded by other DNA sequences in this sample. This sample was included in a study of blood T cell repertoires in COVID-19 (dated by TCRdb to about 2020). In the study overall: Samples covering the acute and convalescent phases of COVID-19 were provided by collaborators in the United States, Italy and Spain. The repertoires were made available in a free public database intended to serve as a resource for research on the immune response to SARS-CoV-2. The dataset comprised deeply sampled blood TCRbeta repertoires from subjects exposed to, actively infected with, or recovered from COVID-19. Where available, HLA class I and class II types were taken from metadata supplied by the sample provider and were not determined by assay-based typing. The samples were drawn from the first 160 participants of the ongoing ImmuneRACE study and from about 1,200 subjects provided by 6 global collaborators. A de-identified subject ID, COVID-19 status, age in years and sex were almost always included in the sample metadata. The material from the prospective study consisted of cDNA or gDNA derived from T cells, B-cell-depleted T cells, or PBMCs.

Participants in the prospective study were aged about 18 to 95 years, lived in 20 to 30 United States geographic areas, and enrolled through a virtual design. In the prospective study, participants were assigned to cohorts based on the clinical history participants reported in a screening survey and a study questionnaire. For ImmuneRACE Cohort 3, a participant was defined as recovered based on two consecutive negative NP/OP PCR tests, clearance by a healthcare professional, or resolution of symptoms. In the prospective study, whole blood, serum and a nasopharyngeal or oropharyngeal swab were collected from each participant by mobile phlebotomists. Prospective study participants could optionally give additional blood draws and questionnaires over an approximately 2-month period. Blood samples from the prospective study were shipped frozen or at room temperature prior to DNA extraction. Broad study findings and their caveats: Clinical and demographic metadata were provided uncurated, with the amount varying by source and participant.

The immunoSEQ Assay, a bias-controlled multiplex PCR, was used to amplify TCRbeta CDR3 regions from genomic DNA. Turning to the authors' computational methods: The number of nucleated cells in each sample was estimated by amplification of reference gene primers within the assay. To quantify the absolute abundance of each unique TCRbeta CDR3 rearrangement, sequence reads were collapsed and filtered. Productive Simpson clonality was computed per sample as the square root of Simpson's diversity index over productive rearrangements. TCRdb's version of the immuneACCESS table is confined to in-frame rearrangements and falls short of the full clone set. An unresolved V gene accounts for under half of the shortfall where checked; the remainder is of unknown origin. The V and J calls and clone size come from that table; D and trimming were worked out from the DNA. This sample lists over 300,000 clones; approximately 83% were detected once. Roughly 2.2% of the sample comes from the top ten.

The CDR3 numbers 13 residues from cysteine through phenylalanine. Only the CDR3 part of the read is kept: 39 bases, read in frame from the first base. V lost 3 bases and J lost 4 bases; the stretch between them is 7 bases long. The sample consisted of PBMCs or T cells enriched from blood (not recorded which). The V and J genes are TRBV12-3 or TRBV12-4 and TRBJ1-3; TRBD1 is possibly the D segment (5 matching bases). The clonotype was recovered from a man younger than 45 who had recovered from COVID-19. The sequence in DNA is TGTGCCAGCAGTTTTGGGGGGGGAAACACCATATATTTT. The translation is CASSFGGGNTIYF.